This T cell receptor beta chain was captured in a study of T cells in Graves' hyperthyroidism and ophthalmopathy. In making diagnoses, clinical symptoms, serum thyroxine and TRAb, thyroid ultrasound and orbital computed tomography were all used. Amplified regions were TCR beta CDR3 sequences from RNA transcripts. HTBI primers were the set used in a first-round RT-PCR of the TCR CDR3. TCRdb fed the multiplex PCR reads into MiXCR, producing one record per CDR3 protein. The repertoire holds some 570,000 distinct CDR3 sequences, with approximately 15% as singletons. V shed 3 bases and J 1 base; nucleotides not matched to a gene: 12. This CDR3 has 18 residues. Germline CDR1 KGHSH, CDR2 LQKENI. The table lists this clonotype with a few counts.

Sequencing used blood. This TCR derives from a young woman with Graves' ophthalmopathy. The chain recombines TRBV18 with TRBJ2-5; 9 bases line up with TRBD1. As DNA, the CDR3 is TGTGCCAGCTCACCGAACCCTCCGGGACAGGGCTCCCAAGAGACCCAGTACTTC. This sequence encodes CASSPNPPGQGSQETQYF.